Here is one TCR beta chain with its context. V lost 7 bases, J lost 2 bases, and 3 bases stayed unmatched. The length of the CDR3 is 14 residues. Germline-derived CDR1 and CDR2 are SGHRS and YFSETQ. The data are from a study of blood T cell repertoires in COVID-19. Turning to the study itself: Specimens from acute and convalescent COVID-19 originated in the United States, Italy and Spain. PBMCs, B-cell-depleted T cells, or T cells provided the cDNA or gDNA that made up the material.

Per the original methods: Amplification with reference gene primers provided the estimates of nucleated cell counts. Sequenced by immunoSEQ multiplex PCR; TCRdb stores in-frame clones only, minus some. V and J calls and clone size are those listed in that table; D and trimming were worked out from the DNA. Among around 200,000 clones listed, approximately 86% were seen once. The source material was peripheral blood. This clonotype originated in a man between 70 and 80 years old with acute or convalescent COVID-19. The V gene is TRBV5-1, the J gene TRBJ2-5; 12 bases fit TRBD2. In DNA, the CDR3 is TGCGCCAGCTCAGGACTAGCGGGACAAGAGACCCAGTACTTC. Protein product: CASSGLAGQETQYF.